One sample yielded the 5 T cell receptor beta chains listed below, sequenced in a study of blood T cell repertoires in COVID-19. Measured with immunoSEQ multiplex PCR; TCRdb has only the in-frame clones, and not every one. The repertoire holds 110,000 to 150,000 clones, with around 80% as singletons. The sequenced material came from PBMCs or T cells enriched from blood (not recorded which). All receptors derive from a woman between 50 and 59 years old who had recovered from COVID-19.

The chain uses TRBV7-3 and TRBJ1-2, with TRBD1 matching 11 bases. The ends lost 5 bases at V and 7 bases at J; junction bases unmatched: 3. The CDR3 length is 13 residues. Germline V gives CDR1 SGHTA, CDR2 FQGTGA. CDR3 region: CASSRTGGLGYTF. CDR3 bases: TGTGCCAGCAGCCGGACAGGGGGCCTTGGCTACACCTTC.

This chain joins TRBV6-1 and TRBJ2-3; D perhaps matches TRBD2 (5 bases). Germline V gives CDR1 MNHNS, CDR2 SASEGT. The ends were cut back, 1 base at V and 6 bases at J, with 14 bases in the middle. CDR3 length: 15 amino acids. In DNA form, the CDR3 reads TGTGCCAGCAGTGAAGATCCCTCCCCGGGGGATACGCAGTATTTT. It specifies CASSEDPSPGDTQYF.

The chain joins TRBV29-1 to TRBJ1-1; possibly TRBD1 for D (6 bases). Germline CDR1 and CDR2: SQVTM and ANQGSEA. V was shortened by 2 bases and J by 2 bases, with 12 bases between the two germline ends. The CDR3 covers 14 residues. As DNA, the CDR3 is TGCAGCGTTGAATGGGCAGGGGCTAACACTGAAGCTTTCTTT. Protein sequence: CSVEWAGANTEAFF.

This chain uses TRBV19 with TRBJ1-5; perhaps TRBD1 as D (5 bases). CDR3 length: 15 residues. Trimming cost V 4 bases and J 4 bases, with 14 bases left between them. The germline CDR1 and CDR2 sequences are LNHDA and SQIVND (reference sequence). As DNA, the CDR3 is TGTGCCAGTAGTAATTGGCGGGGGGGGAATCAGCCCCAGCATTTT. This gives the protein CASSNWRGGNQPQHF. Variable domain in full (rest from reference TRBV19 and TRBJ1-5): DGGITQSPKYLFRKEGQNVTLSCEQNLNHDAMYWYRQDPGQGLRLIYYSQIVNDFQKGDIAEGYSVSREKKESFPLTVTSAQKNPTAFYLCASSNWRGGNQPQHFGDGTRLSIL.

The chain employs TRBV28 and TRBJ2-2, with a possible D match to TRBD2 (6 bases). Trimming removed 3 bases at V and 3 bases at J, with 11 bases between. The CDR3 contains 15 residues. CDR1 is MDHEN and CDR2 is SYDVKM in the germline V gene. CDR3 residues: CASSLRTTYTGELFF. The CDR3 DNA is TGTGCCAGCAGTTTGAGGACTACCTACACCGGGGAGCTGTTTTTT.